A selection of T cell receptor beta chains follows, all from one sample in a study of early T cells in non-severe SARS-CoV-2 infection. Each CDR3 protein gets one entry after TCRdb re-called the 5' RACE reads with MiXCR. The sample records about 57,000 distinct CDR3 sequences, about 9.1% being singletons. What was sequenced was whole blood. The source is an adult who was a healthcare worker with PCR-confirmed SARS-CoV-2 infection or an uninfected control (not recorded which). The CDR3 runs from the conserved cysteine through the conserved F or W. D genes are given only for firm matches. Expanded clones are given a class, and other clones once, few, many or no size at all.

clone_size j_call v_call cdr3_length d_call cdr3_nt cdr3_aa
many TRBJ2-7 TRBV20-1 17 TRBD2 TGCAGTGCTAGAGATCGGCGGGCGGCGGGGGGGCCTCACGAGCAGTACTTC CSARDRRAAGGPHEQYF
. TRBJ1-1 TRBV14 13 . TGTGCCAGCAGCCTCGGTCCTAACACTGAAGCTTTCTTT CASSLGPNTEAFF
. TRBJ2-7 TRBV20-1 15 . TGCAGTGCTAGAGATCTTGTGGGAGGAACCTACGAGCAGTACTTC CSARDLVGGTYEQYF
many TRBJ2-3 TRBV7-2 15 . TGTGCCAGCAGCTTAGCGGGACGTACCACAGATACGCAGTATTTT CASSLAGRTTDTQYF
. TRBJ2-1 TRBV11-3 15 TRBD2 TGTGCCAGCAGCTTAGTGTTAGCGGGAGCGGCTGAGCAGTTCTTC CASSLVLAGAAEQFF
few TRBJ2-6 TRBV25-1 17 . TGTGCCAGCGCCGGGGGAAAGGGCTACTCTGGGGCCAACGTCCTGACTTTC CASAGGKGYSGANVLTF
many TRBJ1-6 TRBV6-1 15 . TGTGCCAGCAGTGATGGACTGATCTATAATTCACCCCTCCACTTT CASSDGLIYNSPLHF
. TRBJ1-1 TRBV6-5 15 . TGTGCCAGCAGTTACTCCGAGGGGTTGAACACTGAAGCTTTCTTT CASSYSEGLNTEAFF
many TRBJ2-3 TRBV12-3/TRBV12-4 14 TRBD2 TGTGCCAGCAGTTCTAGCGGGAGGTCAGATACGCAGTATTTT CASSSSGRSDTQYF
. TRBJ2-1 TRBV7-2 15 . TGTGCCAGCAACCCACAGGGGAGGCACTACAATGAGCAGTTCTTC CASNPQGRHYNEQFF
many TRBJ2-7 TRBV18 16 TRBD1 TGTGCCAGCTCACCTTTAGCCTGGGACAGCTCCTACGAGCAGTACTTC CASSPLAWDSSYEQYF
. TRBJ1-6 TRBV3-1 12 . TGTGCCAGCAGCCCGCCCGATTCACCCCTCCACTTT CASSPPDSPLHF
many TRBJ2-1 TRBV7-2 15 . TGTGCCAGCAGCTTAGAGGCTAGCGAGTACAATGAGCAGTTCTTC CASSLEASEYNEQFF
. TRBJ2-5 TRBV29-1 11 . TGCAGCGTCGGGACCAGAGAGACCCAGTACTTC CSVGTRETQYF
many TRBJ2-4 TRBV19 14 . TGTGCCAGTAGTATAGATCAGGGATACAACATTCAGTACTTC CASSIDQGYNIQYF
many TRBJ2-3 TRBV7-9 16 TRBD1 TGTGCCAGCAGCTCGGAGGAGGGACAGGGGGCAGATACGCAGTATTTT CASSSEEGQGADTQYF
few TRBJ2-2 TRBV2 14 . TGTGCCAGCAGCCTGGAGGGGGCAGGCGGGGAGCTGTTTTTT CASSLEGAGGELFF
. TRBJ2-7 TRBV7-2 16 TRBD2 TGTGCCAGCAGCTTAGGGGGAGGGACTGTTCCCTACGAGCAGTACTTC CASSLGGGTVPYEQYF
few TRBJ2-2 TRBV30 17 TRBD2 TGTGCCTGGTCCCCCTTCAAAGCGGGAAAGGACACCGGGGAGCTGTTTTTT CAWSPFKAGKDTGELFF
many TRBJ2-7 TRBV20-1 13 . TGCAGTGCTAGAAGCGGGTTTATGTACGAGCAGTACTTC CSARSGFMYEQYF
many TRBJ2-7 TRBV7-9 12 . TGTGCCAGCAGCTCCCGGGACCTAGCCCCCCACTTC CASSSRDLAPHF
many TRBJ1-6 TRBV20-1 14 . TGCAGTGCTCAGACAGACTCCTATAATTCACCCCTCCACTTT CSAQTDSYNSPLHF
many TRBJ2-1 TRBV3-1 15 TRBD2 TGTGCCAGCAGCCGACGGGGGGGCCTGGCGAATGAGCAGTTCTTC CASSRRGGLANEQFF
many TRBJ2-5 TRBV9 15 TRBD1 TGTGCCAGCAGCGTGCGAACAGGGGTAGAAGAGACCCAGTACTTC CASSVRTGVEETQYF
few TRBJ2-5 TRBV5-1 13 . TGCGCCAGCAGCTTACCCCTAGCGGAGACCCAGTACTTC CASSLPLAETQYF
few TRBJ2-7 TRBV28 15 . TGTGCCAGCAGTCTAATAGCGCCCGACCTCTACGAGCAGTACTTC CASSLIAPDLYEQYF
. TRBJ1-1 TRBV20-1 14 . TGCAGTGCTAGGGGTAACTCGGGCGGTACTGAAGCTTTCTTT CSARGNSGGTEAFF
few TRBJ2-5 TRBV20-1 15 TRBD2 TGCAGTGCTAGAGTGTTCGGCGGGAGTGGAGAGACCCAGTACTTC CSARVFGGSGETQYF
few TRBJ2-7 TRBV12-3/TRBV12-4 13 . TGTGCCAGCAGTTCTCCAGTGTACTACGAGCAGTACTTC CASSSPVYYEQYF
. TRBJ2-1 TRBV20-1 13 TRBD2 TGCAGTAACTCGGGACTAGCGGACAATGAGCAGTTCTTC CSNSGLADNEQFF
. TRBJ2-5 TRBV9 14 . TGTGCCAGCAGCGAGGGACTTCTCTGGGGGACCCAGTACTTC CASSEGLLWGTQYF
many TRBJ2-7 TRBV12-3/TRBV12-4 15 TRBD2 TGTGCCAGCAGTGATACTAGCGGGAGTTCCTACGAGCAGTACTTC CASSDTSGSSYEQYF
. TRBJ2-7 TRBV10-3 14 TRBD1 TGTGCCATCAGAGGAACGGGACAGGGGAGCGAGCAGTACTTC CAIRGTGQGSEQYF
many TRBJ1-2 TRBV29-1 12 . TGCATCACCTTCAATAGGGACTATGGCTACACCTTC CITFNRDYGYTF
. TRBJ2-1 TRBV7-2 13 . TGTGCCAGCAGCTTAGAAGCTAGGGATGAGCAGTTCTTC CASSLEARDEQFF
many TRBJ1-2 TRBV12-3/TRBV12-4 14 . TGTGCCAGCAGCCCGGGGCTTCCTCTGGGTGGCTACACCTTC CASSPGLPLGGYTF
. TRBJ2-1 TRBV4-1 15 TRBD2 TGCGCCAGCAGCCGTAGCGGGAGGGGCGACAATGAGCAGTTCTTC CASSRSGRGDNEQFF
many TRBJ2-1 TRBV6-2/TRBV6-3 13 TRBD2 TGTGCCAGCAGAGGTAGCGGGAGTCCCCTAGAGTTCTTC CASRGSGSPLEFF
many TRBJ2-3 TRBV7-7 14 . TGTGCTAGCAGCCTACAGGCGGGCACAGATACGCAGTATTTT CASSLQAGTDTQYF
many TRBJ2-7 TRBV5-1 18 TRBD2 TGCGCCAGCAGCTCCGGACTAGCGGGAGTAACCAATAGATACGAGCAGTACTTC CASSSGLAGVTNRYEQYF
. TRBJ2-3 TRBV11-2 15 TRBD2 TGTGCCAGCAGTTCTAGCGGGAGGGAGACAGATACGCAGTATTTT CASSSSGRETDTQYF
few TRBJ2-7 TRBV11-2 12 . TGTGCCAGCAGCCCAGGTATCTACGAGCAGTACTTC CASSPGIYEQYF
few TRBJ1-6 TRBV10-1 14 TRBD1 TGCGCCAGCAGCCGGGACAGCTCTAATTCACCCCTCCACTTT CASSRDSSNSPLHF
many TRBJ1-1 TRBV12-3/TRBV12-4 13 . TGTGCCAGCAGTGGGGGAGGGAGACCTGAAGCTTTCTTT CASSGGGRPEAFF
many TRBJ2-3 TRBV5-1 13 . TGCGCCAGCAACCGTGGCCCCACAGATACGCAGTATTTT CASNRGPTDTQYF
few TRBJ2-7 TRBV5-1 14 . TGCGCCAGCAGCTTGGATCGCAGGGGGGTCGAGCAGTACTTC CASSLDRRGVEQYF
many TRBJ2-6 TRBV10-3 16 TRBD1 TGTGCCATCAGGACAGGGGACTCCTCTGGGGCCAACGTCCTGACTTTC CAIRTGDSSGANVLTF
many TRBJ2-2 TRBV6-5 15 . TGTGCCAGCAGTTACTCAGGATCAGGGTCCGGGGAGCTGTTTTTT CASSYSGSGSGELFF
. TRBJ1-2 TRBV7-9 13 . TGTGCCAGCAGCTTGGGGACAAACCTGGGCTACACCTTC CASSLGTNLGYTF
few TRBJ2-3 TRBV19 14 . TGTGCCAGTCGGGCGGAGCTTAGCACAGATACGCAGTATTTT CASRAELSTDTQYF